The clone carrying this T cell receptor beta chain was detected only a few times. Antigen specificity is unknown. The junction departs from the called germline gene at one end, perhaps through a read error. The CDR3 has 14 residues. CDR1 is SGHTA, CDR2 FQGNSA, per germline. This specimen comes from a study of neurological immune-mediated disorders. The overall study: In a group of roughly 35 multiple sclerosis patients, some 31 had the relapsing-remitting type and 3 had the secondary progressive type.

The cDNA was synthesized by means of template-switch 5'RACE, which was carried out with 10-nucleotide random UMIs. Each CDR3 protein gets one entry after TCRdb re-called the 5' RACE reads with MiXCR. The sample includes tens of thousands of distinct CDR3 sequences, approximately 4.1% of them seen just once. Study-wide results and caveats: One related-CDR3 cluster, identified by phylogenetic grouping, held the repertoires of 18 of 34 multiple sclerosis patients and was a possible signature.

The sample was PBMCs. This chain links TRBV7-2 with TRBJ1-5; D possibly corresponds to TRBD1 (6 bases). The sequence was obtained from a man younger than 45 with multiple sclerosis. The CDR3 DNA is TGTGCCAGCAGACCTGGAGGGGGTACCCAGCCCCAGAATTTT. This gives the protein CASRPGGGTQPQNF. The full variable domain, completed using reference TRBV7-2 and TRBJ1-5, is GAGVSQSPSNKVTEKGKDVELRCDPISGHTALYWYRQSLGQGLEFLIYFQGNSAPDKSGLPSDRFSAERTGGSVSTLTIQRTQQEDSAVYLCASRPGGGTQPQNFGDGTRLSIL.